This record concerns one T cell receptor (beta chain) sequence. Its antigen is still unknown. No base quality information exists; no much larger clone differs at one position. The data are from a study of blood T cell repertoires in COVID-19 (dated by TCRdb to the early 2020s). Turning to the overall study: Samples covering the acute and convalescent phases of COVID-19 were provided by collaborators in the United States, Italy and Spain. The prospective study material was composed of cDNA or gDNA derived from T cells, B-cell-depleted T cells, or PBMCs. Subjects who had been exposed to COVID-19, were actively infected with it, or had recovered from it provided the deeply sampled blood TCRbeta repertoires that made up the dataset. Sample metadata almost always included a de-identified subject ID, COVID-19 status, age in years and sex. Where available, HLA class I and class II types were taken from metadata supplied by the sample provider and were not determined by assay-based typing. The repertoires were released in a freely available public database meant as a resource for research on the immune response to SARS-CoV-2. Samples were obtained from the ongoing ImmuneRACE study (first 160 participants) and from 1,000 to 1,500 subjects provided by 6 global collaborators. Paper-wide results and their limitations: The quantity of clinical and demographic metadata differed by source and by participant and was supplied without curation.

At one collaborating source in Seattle, patients were enrolled during active infection and were followed longitudinally through the course of disease. Collaborating institutions collected whole blood in K2EDTA tubes following their own protocols. For TCRbeta analysis, collaborators shipped samples as frozen whole blood, isolated PBMCs, or DNA extracted from either of those sample types. The immunoSEQ Assay, a bias-controlled multiplex PCR, was used to amplify TCRbeta CDR3 regions from genomic DNA. Under the source paper's analysis protocol: Nucleated cell counts per sample were estimated from amplification of reference gene primers within the assay. Sequence reads were collapsed and filtered to measure the absolute abundance of every unique TCRbeta CDR3 rearrangement. For each sample, productive Simpson clonality was calculated by taking the square root of Simpson's diversity index across productive rearrangements. Sourced from immuneACCESS, this table was stored by TCRdb with only in-frame sequences that have V and J called. A share of the clones is absent; for the studies checked, an unresolved V gene accounts for under half, and the remainder has no known explanation. From that table come the V and J calls and clone size; the DNA was used to work out D and trimming. The sample has some 140,000 clones on record, around 82% of them singletons. The ten largest clones capture under 0.8% of the sample.

Based on the germline V gene (reference sequence), the CDR1 and CDR2 sequences are SEHNR and FQNEAQ. Relative to germline, V is 4 bases shorter and J is 4 bases shorter, with 10 bases between their ends. The CDR3 sequence holds 13 residues, the cysteine and phenylalanine included. Only the CDR3 part of the read is kept: 39 bases, read in frame from the first base. This chain joins TRBV7-9 to TRBJ1-2, with no confident D gene call. This clonotype was obtained from a man aged 60-69 years with COVID-19, enrolled during active disease. Material: peripheral blood. The DNA sequence is given as TGTGCCAGCAGCTCATTCGTAGTCTATGGCTACACCTTC. Translation gives CASSSFVVYGYTF. The variable domain in full, with residues beyond the CDR3 obtained from the reference TRBV7-9 and TRBJ1-2 genes, is DTGVSQNPRHKITKRGQNVTFRCDPISEHNRLYWYRQTLGQGPEFLTYFQNEAQLEKSRLLSDRFSAERPKGSFSTLEIQRTEQGDSAMYLCASSSFVVYGYTFGSGTRLTVV.